The sequence of this TCR beta chain was determined in a study of T cell responses to AZD1222 COVID-19 vaccine. In the study overall: Whether given at about 4 or about 12 weeks, second doses were pooled.

A remark on this clone: Antigen unknown.

Data came from immunoSEQ multiplex PCR; TCRdb stores just in-frame clones and leaves some out. This table holds more than 80,000 clones, roughly 93% found once. Trimming took off 6 bases at V and 8 bases at J, with 11 bases between the two ends. This CDR3 is built from 12 residues. CDR1 and CDR2 from the germline V gene are SEHNR and FQNEAQ (reference sequence). Study-level points and caveats: Across spike, vaccine-associated CD4 TCRs were found, dominant at 160-218 and 743-854. At study baseline, merely a handful of AZD1222 recipients were seropositive.

The origin of this receptor is an adult in good health. This sequence joins TRBV7-9 and TRBJ1-3; D unresolved. The material sequenced was peripheral blood, taken on day 0 of AZD1222 vaccination. For the CDR3, the DNA is TGTGCCAGCAGGGGAGCAGGATACACCATATATTTT. Its protein product is CASRGAGYTIYF.